The 10 T cell receptor beta chains in this list originate from one sample, sequenced in a study of blood T cell repertoires in COVID-19. TCRdb's table, derived via immunoSEQ multiplex PCR, lists solely in-frame clones and lacks some. The sample lists over 300,000 clones; 90% were seen once. Sequencing was done on a sample of peripheral blood. The receptors originated from a man aged 18 to 29 with active or convalescent COVID-19.

J is TRBJ2-7 and V is TRBV5-4; 10 positions agree with TRBD2. The germline gives CDR1 SGHNT, CDR2 YYREEE (reference sequence). V dropped 3 bases and J dropped 3; count of bases not matched to a gene: 3. The CDR3 has 14 amino acids. Written as DNA, the CDR3 is TGTGCCAGCAGCTCGGCTAGCGGGAGCTACGAGCAGTACTTC. It specifies CASSSASGSYEQYF. Filled out from reference TRBV5-4 and TRBJ2-7, the complete variable domain reads ETGVTQSPTHLIKTRGQQVTLRCSSQSGHNTVSWYQQALGQGPQFIFQYYREEENGRGNFPPRFSGLQFPNYSSELNVNALELDDSALYLCASSSASGSYEQYFGPGTRLTVT.

The chain combines TRBV19 with TRBJ2-2, with D possibly TRBD1 on 5 matching bases. CDR1 LNHDA and CDR2 SQIVND come from the germline V gene (reference sequence). There are 13 residues in the CDR3. Trimming took off 9 bases at V and 4 bases at J, with 12 bases between the two ends. CDR3 sequence reads: CASDPGPTGELFF. CDR3 DNA sequence: TGTGCCAGCGACCCAGGGCCCACCGGGGAGCTGTTTTTT. The whole variable domain, remainder taken from reference TRBV19 and TRBJ2-2, is DGGITQSPKYLFRKEGQNVTLSCEQNLNHDAMYWYRQDPGQGLRLIYYSQIVNDFQKGDIAEGYSVSREKKESFPLTVTSAQKNPTAFYLCASDPGPTGELFFGEGSRLTVL.

This chain connects TRBV10-2 to TRBJ1-1; 10 bases match TRBD1. Germline V CDR1 and CDR2: WSHSY, SAAADI. The V and J ends lost 8 bases and 1 base, in that order; junction bases with no gene match: 4. This CDR3 comprises 14 residues. The CDR3: CASLDRGRNTEAFF. Here the CDR3 DNA reads TGCGCCAGCCTCGACAGGGGGCGGAACACTGAAGCTTTCTTT.

Note on this clone: The germline gene is not matched at one end of the junction; a read error may be the cause. V and J are TRBV11-2 and TRBJ2-7, with a weak D call TRBD2 (5 bases). Per germline, CDR1 SGHAT and CDR2 FQNNGV. The CDR3 runs to 15 residues. This CDR3 reads CASNLGKGRNYEQYF. The CDR3 DNA is TGTGCCAGCAACTTAGGCAAAGGGAGAAACTACGAGCAGTACTTC.

The chain couples TRBV5-1 to TRBJ2-1; weak D call: TRBD1 (6 bases). CDR1 SGHRS and CDR2 YFSETQ come from the germline V gene. The V end lost 4 bases, the J end lost 5 bases, and 16 bases lay between the germline ends. The CDR3 totals 15 residues. The CDR3 here is CASSPRTETHNEQFF. The CDR3 bases are TGCGCCAGCAGCCCAAGGACAGAGACGCACAATGAGCAGTTCTTC.

The chain employs TRBV7-8 and TRBJ2-4, with a tentative D call TRBD2 (5 bases). Between the trimmed V and J ends, which lost 1 base and 6 bases, there was a span of 10 bases. From germline, CDR1 is SGHVS and CDR2 FQNEAQ. This CDR3 has 14 amino acids. The CDR3 spells CASSLGGALNIQYF. The CDR3 DNA reads as TGTGCCAGCAGCTTAGGGGGAGCCCTAAACATTCAGTACTTC.

The chain is built from TRBV18 and TRBJ1-5; perhaps TRBD1 as D (5 bases). The germline V gene encodes CDR1 KGHSH and CDR2 LQKENI. Trimming removed 2 bases from V and 7 bases from J, with 15 bases in between. The CDR3 length is 15 residues. The CDR3 DNA follows: TGTGCCAGCTCACCAGTATCAGGGTCTGGACAGCCCCAGCATTTT. This sequence encodes CASSPVSGSGQPQHF.

The chain uses TRBV7-9 and TRBJ2-2, with 7 bases lining up with TRBD1. J lost 6 bases, V lost 5 bases, and 9 bases had no gene match. There are 15 residues in the CDR3. Germline V lookup: CDR1 SEHNR, CDR2 FQNEAQ (reference sequence). In DNA, the CDR3 is TGTGCCAGCAGCGGGGGACAGAGAACACCCGGGGAGCTGTTTTTT. This encodes CASSGGQRTPGELFF.

Of note for this clone: The junction shows a germline mismatch at one end, possibly a read error. The rearrangement uses TRBV5-1 and TRBJ2-6, with D perhaps TRBD1 (5 bases). The germline V gene encodes CDR1 SGHRS and CDR2 YFSETQ. The CDR3 loop spans 15 amino acids. CDR3 region: CASSFQSGGANVLTF. CDR3 sequence (DNA): TGCGCCAGCAGTTTTCAGTCGGGTGGGGCCAACGTGCTGACTTTC. The variable domain in full, with the rest retrieved from reference TRBV5-1 and TRBJ2-6, is KAGVTQTPRYLIKTRGQQVTLSCSPISGHRSVSWYQQTPGQGLQFLFEYFSETQRNKGNFPGRFSGRQFSNSRSEMNVSTLELGDSALYLCASSFQSGGANVLTFGAGSRLTVL.

The CDR3 region has the DNA TGTGCCAGCAGTTCCCGGGACAGGGAAGTTCGGACGCAGTATTTT. Its protein is CASSSRDREVRTQYF. This chain connects TRBV28 to TRBJ2-3, with TRBD1 matching 9 bases. This CDR3 contains 15 residues. The germline CDR1 and CDR2 sequences are MDHEN and SYDVKM. The V segment lost 4 bases and the J segment 9 bases; nucleotides outside the gene matches: 11. Variable domain in full (rest from reference TRBV28 and TRBJ2-3): DVKVTQSSRYLVKRTGEKVFLECVQDMDHENMFWYRQDPGLGLRLIYFSYDVKMKEKGDIPEGYSVSREKKERFSLILESASTNQTSMYLCASSSRDREVRTQYFGPGTRLTVL.